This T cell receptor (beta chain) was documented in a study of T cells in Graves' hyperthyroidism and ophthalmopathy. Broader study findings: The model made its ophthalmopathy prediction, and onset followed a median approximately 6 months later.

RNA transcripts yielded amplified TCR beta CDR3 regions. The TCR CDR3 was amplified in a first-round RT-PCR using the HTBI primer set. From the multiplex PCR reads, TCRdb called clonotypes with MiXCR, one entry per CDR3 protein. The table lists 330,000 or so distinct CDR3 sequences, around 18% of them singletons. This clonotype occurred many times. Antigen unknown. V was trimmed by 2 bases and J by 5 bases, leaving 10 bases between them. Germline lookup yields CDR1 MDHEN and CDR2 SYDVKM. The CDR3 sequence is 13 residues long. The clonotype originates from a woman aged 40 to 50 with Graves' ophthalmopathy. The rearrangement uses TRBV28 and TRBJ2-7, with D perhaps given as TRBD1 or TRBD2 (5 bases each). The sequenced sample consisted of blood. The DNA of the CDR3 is TGTGCCAGCAGTTTAACTAGGGGCCACGAGCAGTACTTC. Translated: CASSLTRGHEQYF.